This T cell receptor beta chain was sequenced in a study of T cells after yellow fever vaccination. Universal primer sites and UMIs were introduced during 5'RACE template-switching synthesis of TCR cDNA. TCRdb recomputed calls from the 5' RACE reads with MiXCR, one row per CDR3 protein. The data contain some 240,000 distinct CDR3 sequences, around 5.3% of them singletons. Study-wide points: The bulk population could contribute abundant contaminating clonotypes to FACS-sorted repertoires. In post-booster samples, most primary-vaccination clones reappeared (roughly 96% CD4, 88% CD8).

V gave up 3 bases and J gave up 6 bases; unmatched junction bases: 3. CDR3 size: 13 residues. Germline V gives CDR1 SGHTA, CDR2 FQGNSA. As to this clonotype: Its antigen remains unknown.

The specimen comprised CD4+ T cells sorted from PBMCs, sampled on the day of the yellow fever booster vaccination. This sequence joins TRBV7-2 and TRBJ2-7, with TRBD1 matching over 9 bases. The sequence derives from a man in his late teens or twenties who received the YFV17D yellow fever vaccine. This CDR3 is CASSFTGGPEQYF. For the CDR3, the DNA is TGTGCCAGCAGCTTCACAGGGGGCCCCGAGCAGTACTTC.